There are a few counts of the clone carrying this T cell receptor (beta chain). Its antigen is unidentified. The CDR3 length is 14 residues. Trimming shortened V by 5 bases and J by 6 bases, and 11 bases separated the two germline ends. Germline assignment: CDR1 MNHNS and CDR2 SASEGT. MiXCR, run by TCRdb on the 5' RACE reads, gives a single entry per CDR3 protein. Altogether some 800,000 distinct CDR3 sequences are present, 10% to 15% being singletons, with the ten largest covering 0.51%. This entry comes from a study of CD8 T cells in ankylosing spondylitis. Points from the study as a whole: A TCR beta motif of 8 or 9 highly homologous variants appeared characteristic of ankylosing spondylitis blood. Disease-linked clones were found to be CD8+ and relatively rare in peripheral blood.

This receptor was obtained from a male donor with ankylosing spondylitis. Material: blood, either unsorted or a sorted T cell fraction (not recorded which). This chain uses TRBV6-1 with TRBJ1-6, with D maybe TRBD1 (5 bases). In DNA form, the CDR3 reads TGTGCCAGCAGTCGGGACGGAAGTAATTCACCCCTCCACTTT. This encodes CASSRDGSNSPLHF.